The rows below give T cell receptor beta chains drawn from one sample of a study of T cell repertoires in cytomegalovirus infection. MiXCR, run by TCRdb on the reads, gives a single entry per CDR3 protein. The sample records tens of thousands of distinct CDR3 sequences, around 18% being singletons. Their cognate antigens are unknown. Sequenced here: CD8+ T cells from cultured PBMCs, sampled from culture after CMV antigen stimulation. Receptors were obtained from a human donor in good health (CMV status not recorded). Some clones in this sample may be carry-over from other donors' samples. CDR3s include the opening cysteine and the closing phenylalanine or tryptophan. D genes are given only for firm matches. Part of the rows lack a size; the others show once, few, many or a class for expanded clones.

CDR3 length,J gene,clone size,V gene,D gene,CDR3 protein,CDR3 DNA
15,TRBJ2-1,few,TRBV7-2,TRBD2,CASSYLAGGNNEQFF,TGTGCCAGCAGCTACCTAGCGGGGGGAAACAATGAGCAGTTCTTC
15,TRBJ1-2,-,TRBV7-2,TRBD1,CASSSQRTGGHGYTF,TGTGCCAGCAGCTCCCAACGGACAGGGGGGCATGGCTACACCTTC
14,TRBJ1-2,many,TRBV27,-,CASSLRQSYYGYTF,TGTGCCAGCAGTTTACGACAGAGTTACTATGGCTACACCTTC
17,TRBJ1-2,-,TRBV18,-,CASSRSVGGLQGYGYTF,TGTGCCAGCTCACGTTCCGTTGGGGGACTCCAGGGCTATGGCTACACCTTC
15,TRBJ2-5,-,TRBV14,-,CASSQEGAARETQYF,TGTGCCAGCAGCCAAGAGGGGGCCGCCCGGGAGACCCAGTACTTC
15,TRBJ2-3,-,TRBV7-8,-,CASSLEYRSTDTQYF,TGTGCCAGCAGCTTAGAATACAGAAGCACAGATACGCAGTATTTT
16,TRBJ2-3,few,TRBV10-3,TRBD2,CAISESTSGRSDTQYF,TGTGCCATCAGTGAGTCGACTAGCGGGAGATCAGATACGCAGTATTTT
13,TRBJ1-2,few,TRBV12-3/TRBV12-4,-,CAASVGGLGGYTF,TGTGCTGCGTCCGTCGGGGGATTGGGCGGCTACACCTTC
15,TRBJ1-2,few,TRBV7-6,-,CASSLGGLASYGYTF,TGTGCCAGCAGCTTAGGGGGACTGGCCTCATATGGCTACACCTTC
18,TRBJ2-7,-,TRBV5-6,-,CASSPSYGYGLTTYEQYF,TGTGCCAGCAGCCCATCTTACGGGTACGGTCTAACGACCTACGAGCAGTACTTC
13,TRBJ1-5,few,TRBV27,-,CASSLESNQPQHF,TGTGCCAGCAGTTTAGAAAGCAATCAGCCCCAGCATTTT
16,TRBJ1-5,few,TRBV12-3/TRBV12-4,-,CASSIEGPTSNQPQHF,TGTGCCAGCAGTATTGAGGGACCGACTAGCAATCAGCCCCAGCATTTT
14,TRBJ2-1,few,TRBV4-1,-,CASSQQHPRNEQFF,TGCGCCAGCAGCCAACAACACCCCCGCAATGAGCAGTTCTTC
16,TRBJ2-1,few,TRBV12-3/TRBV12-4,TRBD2,CASSPGTSGGDNEQFF,TGTGCCAGCAGTCCTGGGACTAGCGGGGGGGACAATGAGCAGTTCTTC
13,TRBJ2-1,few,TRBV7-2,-,CASSLVPGNEQFF,TGTGCCAGCAGCTTAGTTCCGGGAAATGAGCAGTTCTTC
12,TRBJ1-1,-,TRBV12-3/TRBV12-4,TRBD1,CASREGAGEAFF,TGTGCCAGCAGGGAGGGGGCAGGTGAAGCTTTCTTT
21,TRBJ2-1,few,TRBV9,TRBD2,CASSFHMTSGRETRTYNEQFF,TGTGCCAGCAGCTTCCACATGACTAGCGGGAGGGAAACCAGGACCTACAATGAGCAGTTCTTC
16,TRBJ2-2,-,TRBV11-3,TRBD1,CVSSPRTGDYTGELFF,TGTGTCAGCAGCCCGAGGACAGGGGATTACACCGGGGAGCTGTTTTTT
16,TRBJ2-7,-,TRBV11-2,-,CASSLEMVAPFYEQYF,TGTGCCAGCAGCTTAGAGATGGTGGCGCCATTCTACGAGCAGTACTTC
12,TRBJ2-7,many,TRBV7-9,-,CASSPPSYEQYF,TGTGCCAGCAGCCCCCCCTCCTACGAGCAGTACTTC
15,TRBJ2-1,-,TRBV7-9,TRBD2,CASSKQRESYNEQFF,TGTGCCAGCAGCAAACAGCGGGAGTCCTACAATGAGCAGTTCTTC
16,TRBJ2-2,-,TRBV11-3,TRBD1,CASSTSGTGETGELFF,TGTGCCAGCAGCACATCCGGGACAGGGGAAACCGGGGAGCTGTTTTTT
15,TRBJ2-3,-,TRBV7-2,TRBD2,CASSSATGAGDTQYF,TGTGCCAGCAGCTCCGCGACGGGAGCGGGGGATACGCAGTATTTT
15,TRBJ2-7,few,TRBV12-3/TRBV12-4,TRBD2,CASSFSGGDADEQYF,TGTGCCAGCAGTTTCAGTGGGGGGGACGCCGACGAGCAGTACTTC
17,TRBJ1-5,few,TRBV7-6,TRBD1,CASSLALGQGWNQPQHF,TGTGCCAGCAGCTTAGCGCTAGGACAGGGGTGGAATCAGCCCCAGCATTTT
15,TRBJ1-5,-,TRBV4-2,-,CASSPEVGRGGAQHF,TGTGCCAGCAGCCCAGAGGTGGGGCGGGGGGGGGCCCAGCATTTT
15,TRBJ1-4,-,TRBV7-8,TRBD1,CASSLTGTGTEKLFF,TGTGCCAGCAGCTTAACCGGGACAGGGACTGAAAAACTGTTTTTT
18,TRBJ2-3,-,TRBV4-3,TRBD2,CASSQGLARGGSTDTQYF,TGCGCCAGCAGCCAGGGACTAGCGCGAGGGGGTAGCACAGATACGCAGTATTTT
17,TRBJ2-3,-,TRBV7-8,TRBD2,CASSLEASGHSTDTQYF,TGTGCCAGCAGCTTAGAGGCTAGCGGTCATAGCACAGATACGCAGTATTTT
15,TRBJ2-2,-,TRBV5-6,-,CASSLVQRDTGELFF,TGTGCCAGCAGCTTAGTACAGCGAGACACCGGGGAGCTGTTTTTT
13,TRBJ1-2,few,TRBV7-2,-,CASSLFRGDGYTF,TGTGCCAGCAGCTTATTTCGAGGGGATGGCTACACCTTC
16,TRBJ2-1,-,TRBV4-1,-,CASSQVEGFAYNEQFF,TGCGCCAGCAGCCAAGTGGAAGGGTTTGCCTACAATGAGCAGTTCTTC
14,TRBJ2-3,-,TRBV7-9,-,CASSLGDKLRTQYF,TGTGCCAGCAGCTTAGGGGACAAGCTCCGAACGCAGTATTTT
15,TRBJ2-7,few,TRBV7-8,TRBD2,CASSLAGGLSYEQYF,TGTGCCAGCAGCCTAGCGGGGGGCCTGTCCTACGAGCAGTACTTC
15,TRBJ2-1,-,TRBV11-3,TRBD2,CASRDPSGPEDEQFF,TGTGCCAGCAGGGACCCTAGCGGGCCTGAGGATGAGCAGTTCTTC
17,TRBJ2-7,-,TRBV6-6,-,CASSYGAGPRDFYEQYF,TGTGCCAGCAGTTACGGCGCAGGACCCCGTGATTTCTACGAGCAGTACTTC
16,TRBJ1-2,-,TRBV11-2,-,CASSFIDQPILEGYTF,TGTGCCAGCAGCTTTATCGACCAACCTATCTTAGAGGGCTACACCTTC
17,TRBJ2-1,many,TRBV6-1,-,CASSEKKGLGGFNEQFF,TGTGCCAGCAGTGAAAAAAAAGGACTGGGGGGCTTCAATGAGCAGTTCTTC
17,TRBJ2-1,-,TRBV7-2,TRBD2,CASSPRRPAGGMNEQFF,TGTGCCAGCAGCCCCCGTAGGCCCGCGGGGGGTATGAATGAGCAGTTCTTC
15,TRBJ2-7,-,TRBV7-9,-,CASRAGTASSYEQYF,TGTGCCAGCAGGGCGGGGACGGCGAGCTCCTACGAGCAGTACTTC
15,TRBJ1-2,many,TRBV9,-,CASSVGGSGADGYTF,TGTGCCAGCAGCGTAGGGGGGTCGGGCGCCGATGGCTACACCTTC
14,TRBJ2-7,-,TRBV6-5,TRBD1,CASTDRGQIYEQYF,TGTGCCAGCACAGACAGGGGGCAAATCTACGAGCAGTACTTC
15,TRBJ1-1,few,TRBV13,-,CASSSLRDKDTEAFF,TGTGCCAGCAGCTCTCTCCGGGACAAGGACACTGAAGCTTTCTTT
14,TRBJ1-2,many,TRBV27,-,CASSLSGGNYGYTF,TGTGCCAGCAGCCTATCGGGGGGCAACTATGGCTACACCTTC
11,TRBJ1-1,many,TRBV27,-,CASNLGTEAFF,TGTGCCAGCAACTTAGGCACTGAAGCTTTCTTT
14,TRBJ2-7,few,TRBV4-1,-,CASSHPGRRYEQYF,TGCGCCAGCAGCCATCCGGGACGGCGATACGAGCAGTACTTC
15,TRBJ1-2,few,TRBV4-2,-,CASSPTTNPLHGYTF,TGTGCCAGCAGCCCCACGACAAATCCTCTCCATGGCTACACCTTC
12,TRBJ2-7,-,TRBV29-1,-,CSVVTDTYEQYF,TGCAGCGTTGTTACGGATACCTACGAGCAGTACTTC
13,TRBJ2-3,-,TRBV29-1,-,CSAEESGPDTQYF,TGCAGCGCGGAAGAAAGCGGGCCAGATACGCAGTATTTT